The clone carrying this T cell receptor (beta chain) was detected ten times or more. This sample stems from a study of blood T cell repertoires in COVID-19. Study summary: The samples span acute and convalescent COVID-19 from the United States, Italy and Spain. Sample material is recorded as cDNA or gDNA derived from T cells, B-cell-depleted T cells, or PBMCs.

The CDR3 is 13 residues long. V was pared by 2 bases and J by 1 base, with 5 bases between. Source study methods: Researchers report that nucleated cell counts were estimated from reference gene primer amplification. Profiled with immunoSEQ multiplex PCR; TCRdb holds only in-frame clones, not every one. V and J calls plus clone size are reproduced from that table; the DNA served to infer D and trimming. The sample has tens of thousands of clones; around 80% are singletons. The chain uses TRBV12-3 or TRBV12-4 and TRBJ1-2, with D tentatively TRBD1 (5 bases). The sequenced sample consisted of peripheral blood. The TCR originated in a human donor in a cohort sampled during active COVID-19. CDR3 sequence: CASSLQGNYGYTF. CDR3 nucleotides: TGTGCCAGCAGTTTACAGGGTAACTATGGCTACACCTTC.